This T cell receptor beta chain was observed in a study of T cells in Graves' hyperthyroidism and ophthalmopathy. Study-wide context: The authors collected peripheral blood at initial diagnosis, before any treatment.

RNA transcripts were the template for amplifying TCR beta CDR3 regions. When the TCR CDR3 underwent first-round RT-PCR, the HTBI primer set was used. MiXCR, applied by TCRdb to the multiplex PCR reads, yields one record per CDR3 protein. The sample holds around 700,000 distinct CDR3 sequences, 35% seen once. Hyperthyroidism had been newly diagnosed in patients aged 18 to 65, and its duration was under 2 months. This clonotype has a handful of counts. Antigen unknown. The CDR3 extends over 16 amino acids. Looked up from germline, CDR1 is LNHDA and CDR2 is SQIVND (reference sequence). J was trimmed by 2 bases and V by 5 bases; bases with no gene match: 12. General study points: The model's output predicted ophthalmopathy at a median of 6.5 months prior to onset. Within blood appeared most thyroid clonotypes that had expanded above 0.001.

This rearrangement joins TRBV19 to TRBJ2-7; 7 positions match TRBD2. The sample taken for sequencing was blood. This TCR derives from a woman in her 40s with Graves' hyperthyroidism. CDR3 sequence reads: CASSPLGGSGTYEQYF. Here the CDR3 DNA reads TGTGCCAGTAGTCCCCTCGGGGGGTCAGGGACCTACGAGCAGTACTTC.